This T cell receptor (beta chain) originates from a study of shared clonotypes between healthy human individuals. Germline assignment: CDR1 ENHRY and CDR2 SYGVKD. The CDR3 has 15 residues. Trimming removed 3 bases at V and 6 bases at J, with 17 bases between. Study-level results: When compared with the clonotypes that were shared by all four sorted-subset donors, the non-shared clonotypes turned out to have lower generation probabilities.

Naive CD8 cells comprised CD45RO-negative, CCR7-positively selected cells, excluding terminally differentiated effector memory CD45RA+ cells. A word on this clone: What it binds is unknown.

Clones were read by immunoSEQ multiplex PCR, and TCRdb kept only the in-frame ones, dropping some. The table has approximately 2,000,000 clones, 93% seen once. This sequence joins TRBV10-3 and TRBJ1-1; weak D call: TRBD1 (5 bases). The sample comprised naive CD8+ T cells from PBMCs. The clonotype comes from a man between 18 and 29 years old in good health. Some clones in this sample may be carry-over from other donors' samples. CDR3 coding DNA: TGTGCCATCAGTGACATAGACAGACGGGGCCCTGAAGCTTTCTTT. This codes for CAISDIDRRGPEAFF.